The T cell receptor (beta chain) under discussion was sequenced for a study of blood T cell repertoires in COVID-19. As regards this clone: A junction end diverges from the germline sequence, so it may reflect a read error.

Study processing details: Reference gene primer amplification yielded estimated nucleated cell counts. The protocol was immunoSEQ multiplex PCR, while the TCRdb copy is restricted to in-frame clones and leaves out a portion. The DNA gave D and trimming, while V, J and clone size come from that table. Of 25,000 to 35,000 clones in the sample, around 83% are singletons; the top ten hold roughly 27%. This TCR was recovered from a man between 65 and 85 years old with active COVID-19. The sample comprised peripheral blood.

CDR3 protein: CASSLGPGRRYEQYF. The DNA of the CDR3 is TGTGCTAGCAGCTTAGGACCAGGGCGTCGGTACGAGCAGTACTTC. The chain has TRBV7-7 and TRBJ2-7; the D gene is possibly TRBD1 (5 bases). The CDR3 is made up of 15 amino acids. The germline CDR1 and CDR2 sequences are SSHAT and FNYEAQ (reference sequence).